This T cell receptor beta chain appears in the sequencing data of a study of T cell clones after liver transplantation. The CDR3 sequence is 14 residues long. The V gene's germline CDR1 is SNHLY and CDR2 FYNNEI. The V end was cut by 4 bases, the J end by 4 bases, with 13 bases between. This table comes from immunoSEQ multiplex PCR, and its TCRdb copy is limited to in-frame clones, with some not included. Of tens of thousands of clones listed, 90% are singletons. This sequence originates from a human donor who received a liver transplant. The rearrangement links TRBV2 to TRBJ1-2, with TRBD1 as a possible D gene (6 bases). Sequences were derived from CD4+ T cells from blood, sampled before liver transplant. CDR3 residues: CASSGGRGSYGYTF. The CDR3 DNA reads as TGTGCCAGCAGTGGCGGCAGGGGTTCCTATGGCTACACCTTC.